One and the same sample provided the 4 T cell receptor beta chains below, sequenced in a study of shared clonotypes between healthy human individuals. As defined, naive CD8 cells were CD45RO-negative and positively selected for CCR7, with terminally differentiated effector memory CD45RA+ cells excluded. The repertoire was sequenced with immunoSEQ multiplex PCR; TCRdb's copy has only in-frame clones and lacks some. The sample includes over 800,000 clones, nearly 95% of them seen just once. Sequences were obtained from naive CD8+ T cells sorted from blood. These receptors were obtained from a man under 40 in good health.

The CDR3 reads CASTAGGSGNTIYF. The CDR3 nucleotides read TGTGCCAGCACCGCGGGGGGAAGTGGAAACACCATATATTTT. V gene TRBV25-1 combines with J gene TRBJ1-3; TRBD1 is a possible D gene (5 bases). The CDR3 sequence is 14 residues long. The V gene's germline CDR1 is MGHDK and CDR2 SYGVNS. Trimming removed 7 bases at V and 3 bases at J, with 13 bases between.

The chain carries TRBV7-9 and TRBJ2-7; D might be TRBD1 or TRBD2, each matching 5 bases. This CDR3 spans 13 amino acids. Germline lookup yields CDR1 SEHNR and CDR2 FQNEAQ (reference sequence). Trimming left V 6 bases short and J 3 bases short, with 12 bases between. CDR3 region: CASSTGDLYEQYF. Written as DNA, the CDR3 is TGTGCCAGCAGTACCGGGGACCTCTACGAGCAGTACTTC. Full variable domain (remainder filled in from reference TRBV7-9 and TRBJ2-7): DTGVSQNPRHKITKRGQNVTFRCDPISEHNRLYWYRQTLGQGPEFLTYFQNEAQLEKSRLLSDRFSAERPKGSFSTLEIQRTEQGDSAMYLCASSTGDLYEQYFGPGTRLTVT.

The rearrangement joins TRBV7-2 to TRBJ2-7; D is unresolved. V was clipped by 4 bases and J by 0 bases, with 10 bases between them. The CDR3 runs 14 residues. Germline V gene lookup returns CDR1 SGHTA and CDR2 FQGNSA. For the CDR3, the DNA is TGTGCCAGCAGCTCCTATCTTGGCTCCTACGAGCAGTACTTC. Its translation is CASSSYLGSYEQYF.

The gene calls are TRBV27 and TRBJ2-7; D is perhaps TRBD2 (6 bases). This CDR3 contains 17 residues. Germline V gives CDR1 MNHEY, CDR2 SMNVEV (reference sequence). Trimming left V 5 bases short and J 2 bases short, with 22 bases between. The CDR3 protein is CASSTFSFVGSTYEQYF. CDR3 DNA: TGTGCCAGCAGTACCTTCTCCTTCGTCGGGAGTACCTACGAGCAGTACTTC.